The entry below gives a single T cell receptor (beta chain) sequence along with its context. In the PCR, 60 Vbeta and 13 Jbeta primers were used. TCRdb's copy holds only in-frame clones and misses some; the assay was immunoSEQ multiplex PCR. Of about 62,000 clones in the sample, around 87% were seen once. V was clipped by 4 bases and J by 0 bases, with 13 bases between them. This CDR3 comprises 15 residues. CDR1 SGHDN and CDR2 FVKESK come from the germline V gene. These data come from a study of cytomegalovirus exposure and HLA in healthy donors. Input material: PBMCs. This clonotype was obtained from a man aged 18 to 29 in good health and CMV-seronegative. V and J are TRBV14 and TRBJ2-7; tentatively, D is TRBD2 (6 bases). CDR3 bases: TGTGCCAGCAGCCTCGGGGGTAGGAGCTCCTACGAGCAGTACTTC. As protein: CASSLGGRSSYEQYF.